This T cell receptor beta chain is drawn from a study of T-cell memory formation after mild COVID-19. TCRdb itself ran the 5' RACE reads through MiXCR, one entry per CDR3 protein. The sample yields approximately 250,000 distinct CDR3 sequences, 15% to 20% seen once. The CDR3 sequence is 18 residues long. Per the germline V gene, CDR1 is MGHRA and CDR2 is YSYEKL. V lost 4 bases, J lost 0 bases, and 16 bases lay in between. This chain uses TRBV4-1 with TRBJ1-6; D is possibly TRBD1 (5 bases). The specimen sequenced was PBMCs or a T cell subset sorted from them (not recorded which). This receptor was taken from a man aged 18 to 29 who had mild COVID-19 (a few samples of this study predate the infection). Cell type and time point are not known. The DNA for the CDR3 is TGCGCCAGCAGCCGTCTAGAGGGGTATCTCTCCTATAATTCACCCCTCCACTTT. Its protein product is CASSRLEGYLSYNSPLHF.